This passage covers 8 T cell receptor beta chains from one sample sequenced in a study of radiation and T cells in renal cell carcinoma. Time point meaning: blood 2 weeks post-SBRT. This sample's treatment: 15 Gy SBRT to primary tumor, nephrectomy 4 weeks later. Generated by immunoSEQ multiplex PCR, the TCRdb table keeps only in-frame clones and is missing some. Of about 150,000 clones in the sample, roughly 87% are singletons; the top ten hold 10% to 15%. The sample was blood, taken from a patient whose treatment included radiotherapy and nephrectomy. The receptors shown here come from a woman aged 45-60 years with renal cell carcinoma.

The chain recombines TRBV5-1 with TRBJ2-5; D assignment may be TRBD1 or TRBD2 (5 bases each). V lost 0 bases and J lost 3, with 15 bases in between. Germline CDR1 and CDR2: SGHRS and YFSETQ. The CDR3 has 16 residues. The CDR3 loop is CASSLDGGIIEETQYF. CDR3 nucleotide sequence: TGCGCCAGCAGCTTGGATGGGGGAATTATTGAAGAGACCCAGTACTTC. The full variable domain, in which reference TRBV5-1 and TRBJ2-5 provide the parts outside the CDR3, is KAGVTQTPRYLIKTRGQQVTLSCSPISGHRSVSWYQQTPGQGLQFLFEYFSETQRNKGNFPGRFSGRQFSNSRSEMNVSTLELGDSALYLCASSLDGGIIEETQYFGPGTRLLVL.

On this clone itself: Other DNA sequences of this sample code for an identical CDR3. The genes are TRBV19 and TRBJ1-2; the match to TRBD1 covers 9 bases. The junction had 3 bases not matched to a gene; V was cut back by 6 bases and J by 1 base. CDR1 LNHDA and CDR2 SQIVND come from the germline V gene (reference sequence). The CDR3 runs 14 residues. The CDR3 sequence: CASRPGQGNYGYTF. The CDR3 DNA follows: TGTGCCAGTAGGCCGGGACAGGGTAACTATGGCTACACCTTC.

Points on this clone: Other DNA sequences in the same sample also yield this CDR3. The CDR3 sequence: CASSELTGTGSYEQYF. CDR3 nucleotides: TGTGCCAGCAGTGAATTGACCGGGACAGGGTCTTACGAGCAGTACTTC. This sequence joins TRBV25-1 and TRBJ2-7; 9 bases are a match to TRBD1. This CDR3 is 16 amino acids long. V shed 1 base and J 4 bases; nucleotides not matched to a gene: 8. Germline V CDR1 and CDR2: MGHDK, SYGVNS.

The V gene is TRBV6-1, the J gene TRBJ2-5; TRBD1 agrees at 8 bases. CDR1 and CDR2 from the germline V gene are MNHNS and SASEGT. Losses at the gene ends were 4 bases for V and 1 base for J; bases not matched to a gene: 2. This CDR3 comprises 14 residues. CDR3 loop: CASSVDRAQETQYF. CDR3 nucleotides: TGTGCCAGCAGTGTGGACAGGGCCCAAGAGACCCAGTACTTC.

This sequence joins TRBV6-1 and TRBJ2-5; 12 bases map to TRBD2. The CDR3 runs 16 residues. V gave up 4 bases and J gave up 2 bases; unmatched junction bases: 5. The germline gives CDR1 MNHNS, CDR2 SASEGT. CDR3 sequence reads: CASSVTSGGSQETQYF. In DNA, the CDR3 is TGTGCCAGCAGTGTGACTAGCGGGGGATCTCAAGAGACCCAGTACTTC.

This chain joins TRBV28 and TRBJ2-5; the D gene is possibly TRBD2 (6 bases). Germline loops: CDR1 MDHEN, CDR2 SYDVKM. V was trimmed by 2 bases and J by 11 bases, leaving 12 bases between them. This CDR3 comprises 12 residues. The CDR3 loop reads CASSLLGEDQYF. For the CDR3, the DNA is TGTGCCAGCAGTTTACTAGGGGAGGATCAGTACTTC.

This clone was counted a single time. The genes are TRBV2 and TRBJ1-4; D perhaps matches TRBD1 (5 bases). CDR1 SNHLY and CDR2 FYNNEI come from the germline V gene. The CDR3 loop spans 14 amino acids. V lost 3 bases, J lost 4 bases, and 9 bases lay in between. CDR3 coding DNA: TGTGCCAGCAGTGATGGGGGAGTTAATGAAAAACTGTTTTTT. This gives the protein CASSDGGVNEKLFF.

This chain's CDR3 is CASSQVDADYEQYF. DNA of the CDR3: TGCGCCAGCAGCCAAGTCGACGCAGACTACGAGCAGTACTTC. The rearrangement uses TRBV4-1 and TRBJ2-7; D gene ambiguous. V lost 1 base to trimming and J lost 3 bases, with 10 bases between them. CDR3 length: 14 amino acids. In germline, CDR1 is MGHRA, CDR2 YSYEKL.